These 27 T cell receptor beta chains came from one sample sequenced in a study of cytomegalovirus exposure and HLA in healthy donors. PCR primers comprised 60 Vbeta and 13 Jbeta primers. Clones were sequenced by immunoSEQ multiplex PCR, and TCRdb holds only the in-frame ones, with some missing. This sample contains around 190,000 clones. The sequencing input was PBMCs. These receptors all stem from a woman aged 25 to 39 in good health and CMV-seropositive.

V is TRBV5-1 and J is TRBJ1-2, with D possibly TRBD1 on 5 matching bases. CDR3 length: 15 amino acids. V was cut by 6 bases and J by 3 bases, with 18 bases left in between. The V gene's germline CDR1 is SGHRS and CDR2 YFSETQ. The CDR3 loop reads CASTQGGRGDYGYTF. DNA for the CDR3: TGCGCCAGCACCCAAGGTGGGAGGGGAGACTATGGCTACACCTTC.

In nucleotides, the CDR3 is TGTGCCAGCAGTGTCCTAGCGGGAGCGAGCACAGATACGCAGTATTTT. As protein: CASSVLAGASTDTQYF. V usage is TRBV6-1 and J usage is TRBJ2-3; 10 nucleotides match TRBD2. Germline CDR1 MNHNS, CDR2 SASEGT. The CDR3 consists of 16 residues. V dropped 4 bases and J dropped 0; count of bases not matched to a gene: 4.

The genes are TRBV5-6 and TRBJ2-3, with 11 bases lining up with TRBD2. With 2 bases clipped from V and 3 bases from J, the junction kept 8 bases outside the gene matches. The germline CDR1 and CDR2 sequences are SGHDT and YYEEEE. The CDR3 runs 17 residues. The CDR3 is CASSFKLAGGLTDTQYF. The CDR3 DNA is TGTGCCAGCAGCTTCAAATTAGCGGGAGGGTTGACAGATACGCAGTATTTT.

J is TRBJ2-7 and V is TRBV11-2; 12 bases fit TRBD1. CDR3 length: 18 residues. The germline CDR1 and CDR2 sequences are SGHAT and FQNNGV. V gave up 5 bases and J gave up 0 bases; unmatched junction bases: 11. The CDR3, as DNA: TGTGCCAGCAGCGCGAGACGGGACAGGGGGCCCATCTCCTACGAGCAGTACTTC. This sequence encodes CASSARRDRGPISYEQYF.

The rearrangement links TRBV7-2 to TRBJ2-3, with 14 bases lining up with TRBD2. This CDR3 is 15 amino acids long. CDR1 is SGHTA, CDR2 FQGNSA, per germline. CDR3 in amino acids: CASRRLAGGADTQYF. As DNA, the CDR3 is TGTGCGTCTCGTAGACTAGCGGGAGGGGCAGATACGCAGTATTTT. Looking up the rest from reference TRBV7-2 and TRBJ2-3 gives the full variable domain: GAGVSQSPSNKVTEKGKDVELRCDPISGHTALYWYRQSLGQGLEFLIYFQGNSAPDKSGLPSDRFSAERTGGSVSTLTIQRTQQEDSAVYLCASRRLAGGADTQYFGPGTRLTVL.

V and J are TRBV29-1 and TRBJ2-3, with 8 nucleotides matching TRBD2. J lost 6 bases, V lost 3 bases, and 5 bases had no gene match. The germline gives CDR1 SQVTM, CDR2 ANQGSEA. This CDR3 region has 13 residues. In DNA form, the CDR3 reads TGCAGCGTTGACGGGGGGGCGCCGGATACGCAGTATTTT. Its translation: CSVDGGAPDTQYF.

CDR3 loop: CASGHGDQPQHF. For the CDR3, the DNA is TGTGCCAGCGGTCACGGGGATCAGCCCCAGCATTTT. This chain joins TRBV2 and TRBJ1-5, with D unclear. CDR1 and CDR2 (germline): SNHLY, FYNNEI. This CDR3 comprises 12 residues. V gave up 8 bases and J gave up 5 bases, with 10 bases separating them.

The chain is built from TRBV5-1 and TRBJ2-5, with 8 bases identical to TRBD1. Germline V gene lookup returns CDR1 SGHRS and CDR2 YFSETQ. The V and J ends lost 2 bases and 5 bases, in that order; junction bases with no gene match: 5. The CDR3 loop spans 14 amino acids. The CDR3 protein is CASSFQGAEETQYF. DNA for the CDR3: TGCGCCAGCAGCTTCCAGGGGGCGGAGGAGACCCAGTACTTC.

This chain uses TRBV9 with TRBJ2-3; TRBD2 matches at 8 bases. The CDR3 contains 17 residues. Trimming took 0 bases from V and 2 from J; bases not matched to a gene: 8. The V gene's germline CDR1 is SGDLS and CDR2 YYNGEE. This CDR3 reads CASSVALGLDFTDTQYF. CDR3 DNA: TGTGCCAGCAGCGTAGCTCTGGGACTAGATTTCACAGATACGCAGTATTTT.

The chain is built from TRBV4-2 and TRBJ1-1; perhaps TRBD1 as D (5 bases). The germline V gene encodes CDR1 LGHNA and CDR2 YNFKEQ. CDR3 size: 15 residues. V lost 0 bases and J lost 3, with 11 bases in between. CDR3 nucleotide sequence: TGTGCCAGCAGCCAAGATCCAGGGTTGGACACTGAAGCTTTCTTT. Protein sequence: CASSQDPGLDTEAFF.

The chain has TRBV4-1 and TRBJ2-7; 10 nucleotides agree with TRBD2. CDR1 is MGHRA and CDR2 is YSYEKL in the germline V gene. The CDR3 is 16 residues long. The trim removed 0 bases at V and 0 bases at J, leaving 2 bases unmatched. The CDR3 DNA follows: TGCGCCAGCAGCCAAGAGGCTAGCGGGGGCTCCTACGAGCAGTACTTC. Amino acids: CASSQEASGGSYEQYF.

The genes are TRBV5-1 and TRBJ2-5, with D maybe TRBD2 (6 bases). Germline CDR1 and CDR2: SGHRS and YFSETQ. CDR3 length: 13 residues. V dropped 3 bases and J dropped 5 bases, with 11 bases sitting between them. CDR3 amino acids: CASSWTTQETQYF. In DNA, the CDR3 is TGCGCCAGCAGCTGGACTACGCAGGAGACCCAGTACTTC.

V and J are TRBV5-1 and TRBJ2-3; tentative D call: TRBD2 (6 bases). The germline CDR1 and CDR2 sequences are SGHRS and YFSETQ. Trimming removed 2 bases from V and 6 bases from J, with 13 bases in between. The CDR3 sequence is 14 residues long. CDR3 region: CASSFQGGYDTQYF. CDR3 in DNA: TGCGCCAGCAGCTTCCAGGGAGGTTACGATACGCAGTATTTT.

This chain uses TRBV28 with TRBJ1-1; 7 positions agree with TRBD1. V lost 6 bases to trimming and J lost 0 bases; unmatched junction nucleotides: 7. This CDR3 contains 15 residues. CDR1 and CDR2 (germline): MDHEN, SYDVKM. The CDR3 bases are TGTGCCAGCAGCCAGGGGGGATGGATGAACACTGAAGCTTTCTTT. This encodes CASSQGGWMNTEAFF.

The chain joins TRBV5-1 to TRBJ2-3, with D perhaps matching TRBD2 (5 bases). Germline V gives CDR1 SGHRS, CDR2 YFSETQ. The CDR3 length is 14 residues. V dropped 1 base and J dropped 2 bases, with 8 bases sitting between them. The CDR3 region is CASSLSRVTDTQYF. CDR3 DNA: TGCGCCAGCAGCTTGTCGAGGGTCACAGATACGCAGTATTTT.

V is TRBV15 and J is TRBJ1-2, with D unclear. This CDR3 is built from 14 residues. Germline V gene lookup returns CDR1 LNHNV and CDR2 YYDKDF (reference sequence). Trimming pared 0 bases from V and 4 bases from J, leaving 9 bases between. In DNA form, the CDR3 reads TGTGCCACCAGCAGAGATGGCAGTACCTATGGCTACACCTTC. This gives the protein CATSRDGSTYGYTF. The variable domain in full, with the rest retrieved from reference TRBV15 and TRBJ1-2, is DAMVIQNPRYQVTQFGKPVTLSCSQTLNHNVMYWYQQKSSQAPKLLFHYYDKDFNNEADTPDNFQSRRPNTSFCFLDIRSPGLGDTAMYLCATSRDGSTYGYTFGSGTRLTVV.

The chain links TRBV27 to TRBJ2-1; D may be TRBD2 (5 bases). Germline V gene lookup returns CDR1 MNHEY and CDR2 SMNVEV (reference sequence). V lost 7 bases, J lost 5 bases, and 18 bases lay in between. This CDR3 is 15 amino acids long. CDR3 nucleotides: TGTGCCAGCACCTCATACGCCGGGGTAAACAATGAGCAGTTCTTC. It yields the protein CASTSYAGVNNEQFF.

CDR3 region: CATATGGATNEKLFF. CDR3 sequence (DNA): TGTGCCACCGCGACAGGGGGCGCAACTAATGAAAAACTGTTTTTT. This chain links TRBV10-3 with TRBJ1-4; 10 bases match TRBD1. The CDR3 is 15 amino acids. With 10 bases clipped from V and 0 bases from J, the junction kept 5 bases outside the gene matches. Germline-derived CDR1 and CDR2 are ENHRY and SYGVKD.

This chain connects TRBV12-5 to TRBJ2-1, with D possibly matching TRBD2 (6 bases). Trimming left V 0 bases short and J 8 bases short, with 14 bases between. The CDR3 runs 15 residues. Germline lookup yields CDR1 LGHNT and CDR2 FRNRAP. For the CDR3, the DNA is TGTGCTAGTGGTTTGGTAGGGACCCCGGGGGATGAGCAGTTCTTC. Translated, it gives CASGLVGTPGDEQFF. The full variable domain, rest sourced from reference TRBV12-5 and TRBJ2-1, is DARVTQTPRHKVTEMGQEVTMRCQPILGHNTVFWYRQTMMQGLELLAYFRNRAPLDDSGMPKDRFSAEMPDATLATLKIQPSEPRDSAVYFCASGLVGTPGDEQFFGPGTRLTVL.

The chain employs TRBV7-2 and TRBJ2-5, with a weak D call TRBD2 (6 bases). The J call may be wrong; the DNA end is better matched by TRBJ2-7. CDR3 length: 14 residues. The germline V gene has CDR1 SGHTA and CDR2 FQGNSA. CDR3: CASSFRREAYEQYF. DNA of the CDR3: TGTGCCAGCAGCTTTCGCAGGGAGGCCTACGAGCAGTACTTC.

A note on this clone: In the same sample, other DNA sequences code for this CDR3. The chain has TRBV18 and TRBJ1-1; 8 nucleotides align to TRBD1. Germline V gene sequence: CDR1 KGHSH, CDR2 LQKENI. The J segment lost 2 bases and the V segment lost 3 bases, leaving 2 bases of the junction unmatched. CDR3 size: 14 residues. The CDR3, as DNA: TGTGCCAGCTCACCCGGACAGGGCAACACTGAAGCTTTCTTT. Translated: CASSPGQGNTEAFF. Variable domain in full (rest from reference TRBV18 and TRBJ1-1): NAGVMQNPRHLVRRRGQEARLRCSPMKGHSHVYWYRQLPEEGLKFMVYLQKENIIDESGMPKERFSAEFPKEGPSILRIQQVVRGDSAAYFCASSPGQGNTEAFFGQGTRLTVV.

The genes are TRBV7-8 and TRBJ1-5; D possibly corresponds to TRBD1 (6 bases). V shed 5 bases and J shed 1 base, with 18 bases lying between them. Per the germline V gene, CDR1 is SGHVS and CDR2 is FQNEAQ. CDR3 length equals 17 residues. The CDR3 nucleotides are TGTGCCAGCAGCCAAGAGGGGGGGCTCAGGAGCAATCAGCCCCAGCATTTT. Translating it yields CASSQEGGLRSNQPQHF.

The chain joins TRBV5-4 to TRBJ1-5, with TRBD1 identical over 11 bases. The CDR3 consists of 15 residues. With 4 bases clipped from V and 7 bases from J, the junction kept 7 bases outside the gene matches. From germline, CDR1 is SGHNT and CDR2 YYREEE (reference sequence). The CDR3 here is CASSLDRGRGQPQHF. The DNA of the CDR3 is TGTGCCAGCAGCCTGGACAGGGGGCGCGGGCAGCCCCAGCATTTT.

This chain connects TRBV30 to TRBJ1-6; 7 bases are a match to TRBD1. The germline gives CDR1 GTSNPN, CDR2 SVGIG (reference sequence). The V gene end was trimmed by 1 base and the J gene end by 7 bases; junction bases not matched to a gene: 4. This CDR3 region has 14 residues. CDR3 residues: CAWSEGARNSPLHF. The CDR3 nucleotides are TGTGCCTGGAGTGAGGGGGCGCGCAATTCACCCCTCCACTTT.

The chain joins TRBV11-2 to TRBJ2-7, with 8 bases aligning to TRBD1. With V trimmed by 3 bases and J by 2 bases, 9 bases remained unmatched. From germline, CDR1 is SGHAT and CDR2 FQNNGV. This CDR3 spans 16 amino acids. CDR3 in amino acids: CASSLSLDRGAYEQYF. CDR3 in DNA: TGTGCCAGCAGCTTGAGTCTTGACAGGGGCGCCTACGAGCAGTACTTC.

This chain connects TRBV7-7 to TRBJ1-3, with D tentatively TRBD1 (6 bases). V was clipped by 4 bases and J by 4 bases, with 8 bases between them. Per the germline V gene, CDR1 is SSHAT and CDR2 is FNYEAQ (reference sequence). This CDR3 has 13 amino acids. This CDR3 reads CASSSGQGNTIYF. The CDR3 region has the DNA TGTGCCAGCAGCTCCGGACAGGGAAACACCATATATTTT. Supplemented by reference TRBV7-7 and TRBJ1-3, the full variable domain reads GAGVSQSPRYKVTKRGQDVTLRCDPISSHATLYWYQQALGQGPEFLTYFNYEAQPDKSGLPSDRFSAERPEGSISTLTIQRTEQRDSAMYRCASSSGQGNTIYFGEGSWLTVV.

CDR3 region: CASSPSYGLAGPYYEQYF. CDR3 DNA: TGTGCCAGCTCACCGTCTTACGGACTAGCGGGACCGTACTACGAGCAGTACTTC. This rearrangement joins TRBV18 to TRBJ2-7, with 12 bases lining up with TRBD2. Germline CDR1 reads KGHSH; CDR2 reads LQKENI. V lost 3 bases to trimming and J lost 3 bases; unmatched junction nucleotides: 12. The CDR3 consists of 18 residues. Looking up the rest from reference TRBV18 and TRBJ2-7 gives the full variable domain: NAGVMQNPRHLVRRRGQEARLRCSPMKGHSHVYWYRQLPEEGLKFMVYLQKENIIDESGMPKERFSAEFPKEGPSILRIQQVVRGDSAAYFCASSPSYGLAGPYYEQYFGPGTRLTVT.